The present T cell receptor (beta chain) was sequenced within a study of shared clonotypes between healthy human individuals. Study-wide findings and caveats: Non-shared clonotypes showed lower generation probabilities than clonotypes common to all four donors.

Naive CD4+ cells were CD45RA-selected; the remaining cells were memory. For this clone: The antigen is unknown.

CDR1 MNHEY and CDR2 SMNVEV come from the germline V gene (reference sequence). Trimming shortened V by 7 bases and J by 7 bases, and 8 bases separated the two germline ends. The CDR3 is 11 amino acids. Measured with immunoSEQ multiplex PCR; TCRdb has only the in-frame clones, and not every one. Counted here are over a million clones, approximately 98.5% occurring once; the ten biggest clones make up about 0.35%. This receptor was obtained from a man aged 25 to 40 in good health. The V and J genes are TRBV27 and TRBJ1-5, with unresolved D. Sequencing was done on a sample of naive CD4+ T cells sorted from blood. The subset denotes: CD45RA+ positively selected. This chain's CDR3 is CASTLGQPQHF. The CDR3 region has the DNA TGTGCCAGCACCTTAGGACAGCCCCAGCATTTT.